The table lists the clone carrying this T cell receptor (beta chain) with many counts. The antigen is unknown. The data derive from a study of T-cell memory formation after mild COVID-19. The wider study: TCR clusters largely stayed donor specific. Points from the study as a whole: Clones that contracted from day 15 to 85 had balanced CD4/CD8; later expanders were CD4+ biased. Cross-reactive memory appears to have joined, as suggested by some responding clones showing up in pre-infection memory.

5'RACE with constant-segment primers built TCRalpha and TCRbeta cDNA libraries with UMIs. TCRdb ran MiXCR on the 5' RACE reads and lists one entry per CDR3 protein. The profile covers about 140,000 distinct CDR3 sequences, with 13% to 15% appearing a single time and less than 30% taken by the ten largest. The clonotype comes from an adult woman who had mild COVID-19 (a few samples of this study predate the infection). Cell type and time point are not known. Sample: PBMCs or a T cell subset sorted from them (not recorded which).

CDR3 bases: TGCGCCAGCAGCCAAGATGAGGAGCAGGGTGGGGCCAACGTCCTGACTTTC. The encoded protein is CASSQDEEQGGANVLTF. The V gene is TRBV4-3, the J gene TRBJ2-6, with D possibly matching TRBD1 (5 bases). V lost 0 bases to trimming and J lost 3 bases, with 12 bases between them. CDR3 length: 17 amino acids. The germline gives CDR1 LGHNA, CDR2 YSLEER.